The 23 T cell receptor beta chains presented below share a single source sample, sequenced in a study of cytomegalovirus exposure and HLA in healthy donors (dated by TCRdb to the late 2010s). The protocol used for the library was the immunoSEQ multiplex PCR assay. A mixture of 60 forward primers for TCR Vbeta segments and 13 reverse primers for TCR Jbeta segments was used in the multiplex PCR. Here the immuneACCESS table is served through TCRdb, limited to in-frame sequences with V and J called. Missing clones are a known gap in these copies; in checked studies unresolved V genes cover under half, and the rest lacks a known reason. Across this sample there are 160,000 or so clones, with 75% to 90% seen only once. In total, the top ten clones hold around 1.4% of the sample. The sequenced sample consisted of PBMCs. These receptors were taken from a young woman in good health and CMV-seronegative.

This clone was seen just once. This rearrangement joins TRBV28 to TRBJ2-3; 13 nucleotides align to TRBD2. Germline CDR1 MDHEN, CDR2 SYDVKM. With 10 bases clipped from V and 5 bases from J, the junction kept 6 bases outside the gene matches. This CDR3 has 14 residues. CDR3 coding DNA: TGTGCCACATCACTAGCGGGGGGGATAGATACGCAGTATTTT. Protein sequence: CATSLAGGIDTQYF.

The rearrangement links TRBV11-3 to TRBJ2-7; D might be TRBD2 (6 bases). V shed 2 bases and J shed 1 base, with 9 bases lying between them. The CDR3 covers 14 residues. The germline CDR1 and CDR2 sequences are SGHNT and YENEEA. The CDR3 spells CASSLRRGSYEQYF. The DNA of the CDR3 is TGTGCCAGCAGCTTACGGCGGGGATCCTACGAGCAGTACTTC.

CDR3 nucleotides: TGTGCCATCAGTGAGTCGAACCCGGGGGGAGCTTTCTTT. This codes for CAISESNPGGAFF. The rearrangement uses TRBV10-3 and TRBJ1-1, with D maybe TRBD1 (5 bases). Trimming took 0 bases from V and 10 from J, leaving 12 bases between them. Germline V gene sequence: CDR1 ENHRY, CDR2 SYGVKD. This CDR3 has 13 residues.

The genes are TRBV6-6 and TRBJ2-7, with TRBD1 identical over 10 bases. This CDR3 region has 16 residues. The junction had 8 bases not matched to a gene; V was cut back by 5 bases and J by 1 base. Germline V gene lookup returns CDR1 MNHNY and CDR2 SVGAGI (reference sequence). CDR3 loop: CASSPTGQGLSYEQYF. The DNA for the CDR3 is TGTGCCAGCAGTCCGACGGGACAGGGGTTGTCCTACGAGCAGTACTTC.

The CDR3 region is CATSRDQPRTGTGNTIYF. CDR3 DNA sequence: TGTGCCACCAGCAGAGATCAGCCCCGGACAGGGACAGGAAACACCATATATTTT. V gene TRBV15 combines with J gene TRBJ1-3, with TRBD1 identical over 8 bases. J gave up 4 bases and V 0 bases, and 11 bases lay outside the gene matches. Germline-derived CDR1 and CDR2 are LNHNV and YYDKDF (reference sequence). The CDR3 is 18 amino acids.

CDR3 in DNA: TGTGCCATCAGTGGGAACAGGGATACTAACTATGGCTACACCTTC. Translating it yields CAISGNRDTNYGYTF. V usage is TRBV10-3 and J usage is TRBJ1-2, with D perhaps TRBD1 (6 bases). The CDR3 spans 15 residues. V was pared by 4 bases and J by 0 bases, with 12 bases between. From germline, CDR1 is ENHRY and CDR2 SYGVKD.

The gene calls are TRBV2 and TRBJ1-5, with D uncertain. The CDR3 consists of 13 residues. V lost 8 bases to trimming and J lost 4 bases, with 12 bases between them. Germline V gene lookup returns CDR1 SNHLY and CDR2 FYNNEI. The CDR3 protein is CASRREPNQPQHF. DNA for the CDR3: TGTGCCAGCCGAAGAGAACCGAATCAGCCCCAGCATTTT.

The chain uses TRBV28 and TRBJ1-1; D uncertain. This CDR3 has 11 residues. Germline CDR1 MDHEN, CDR2 SYDVKM. With 7 bases removed from V and 4 bases from J, the gap between germline ends came to 7 bases. The CDR3 is CASMESTEAFF. As DNA, the CDR3 is TGTGCCAGCATGGAGAGCACTGAAGCTTTCTTT. The full variable domain, completed using reference TRBV28 and TRBJ1-1, is DVKVTQSSRYLVKRTGEKVFLECVQDMDHENMFWYRQDPGLGLRLIYFSYDVKMKEKGDIPEGYSVSREKKERFSLILESASTNQTSMYLCASMESTEAFFGQGTRLTVV.

The V and J genes are TRBV6-4 and TRBJ2-1; no firm D call. The CDR3 length is 13 residues. The germline V gene has CDR1 MRHNA and CDR2 SNTAGT. V was pared by 0 bases and J by 7 bases, with 7 bases between. CDR3 protein: CASSDSSENEQFF. CDR3 DNA: TGTGCCAGCAGTGACTCGTCGGAGAATGAGCAGTTCTTC.

J is TRBJ2-3 and V is TRBV28, with 10 bases matching TRBD2. Germline V gene data show CDR1 as MDHEN and CDR2 as SYDVKM. V was clipped by 3 bases and J by 6 bases; unmatched bases: 6. The CDR3 runs 15 residues. CDR3 DNA sequence: TGTGCCAGCAGTTTGGGAGCGGGGGGGCGGGATACGCAGTATTTT. Its translation is CASSLGAGGRDTQYF.

V gene TRBV5-1 combines with J gene TRBJ1-1; no reliable D call. The CDR3 length is 12 residues. Looked up from germline, CDR1 is SGHRS and CDR2 is YFSETQ. The V end lost 6 bases, the J end lost 2 bases, and 8 bases lay between the germline ends. The CDR3 region has the DNA TGCGCCAGCAATTCGGGAAACACTGAAGCTTTCTTT. Amino acids: CASNSGNTEAFF.

This clone showed up just once. This chain joins TRBV19 and TRBJ1-2; TRBD1 agrees at 7 bases. Germline V gene lookup returns CDR1 LNHDA and CDR2 SQIVND (reference sequence). The CDR3 sequence is 15 residues long. After removal of 8 bases from V and 0 bases from J, the junction contained 9 bases not matched to a gene. The CDR3 reads CASRALDRANYGYTF. The CDR3 nucleotides are TGTGCCAGTCGGGCGTTAGACAGGGCTAACTATGGCTACACCTTC.

This clone has only one observation. The chain combines TRBV5-5 with TRBJ1-2; TRBD1 might be the D (6 bases). V was pared by 4 bases and J by 4 bases, with 14 bases between. This CDR3 region has 14 residues. Germline V gene sequence: CDR1 SGHKS, CDR2 YYEKEE (reference sequence). CDR3 nucleotide sequence: TGTGCCAGCAGCCCTGATAGGGGGGGCTATGGCTACACCTTC. Protein: CASSPDRGGYGYTF.

The chain carries TRBV19 and TRBJ2-5; D is unresolved. Per germline, CDR1 LNHDA and CDR2 SQIVND (reference sequence). This CDR3 region has 13 residues. V was trimmed by 3 bases and J by 5 bases, leaving 10 bases between them. CDR3 loop: CASSMSHLETQYF. DNA of the CDR3: TGTGCCAGTAGTATGTCCCACTTGGAGACCCAGTACTTC.

V usage is TRBV27 and J usage is TRBJ2-7, with 7 bases identical to TRBD1. The CDR3 loop spans 14 amino acids. The J segment lost 3 bases and the V segment lost 8 bases, leaving 10 bases of the junction unmatched. Germline CDR1 and CDR2: MNHEY and SMNVEV (reference sequence). CDR3 in DNA: TGTGCCAGCGCACCCCTCGGACAGGTCTACGAGCAGTACTTC. Protein sequence: CASAPLGQVYEQYF.

The V gene is TRBV29-1, the J gene TRBJ1-2; D unclear. The CDR3 consists of 13 residues. CDR1 is SQVTM and CDR2 is ANQGSEA in the germline V gene. The germline V and J ends were trimmed by 3 bases and 8 bases, with 16 bases remaining between them. The CDR3 loop is CSVDALPHSGYTF. As DNA, the CDR3 is TGCAGCGTTGACGCACTCCCGCATAGCGGCTACACCTTC.

This chain joins TRBV15 and TRBJ2-2; D may be TRBD2 (5 bases). Germline CDR1 and CDR2: LNHNV and YYDKDF (reference sequence). V lost 0 bases, J lost 7 bases, and 12 bases lay in between. The CDR3 has 15 residues. DNA for the CDR3: TGTGCCACCAGCAGAGACGGGCAGGAGGTCGGGGAGCTGTTTTTT. This translates into CATSRDGQEVGELFF.

CDR3 sequence (DNA): TGTGCCAGCGCCTACCGGACAACTGAAGCTTTCTTT. It codes for CASAYRTTEAFF. The chain employs TRBV9 and TRBJ1-1; TRBD1 is a possible D gene (5 bases). Germline CDR1 is SGDLS and CDR2 is YYNGEE. The CDR3 is 12 residues long. The V end lost 7 bases, the J end lost 5 bases, and 12 bases lay between the germline ends. The full variable domain, in which reference TRBV9 and TRBJ1-1 provide the parts outside the CDR3, is DSGVTQTPKHLITATGQRVTLRCSPRSGDLSVYWYQQSLDQGLQFLIQYYNGEERAKGNILERFSAQQFPDLHSELNLSSLELGDSALYFCASAYRTTEAFFGQGTRLTVV.

The CDR3 nucleotides read TGTGCCAGCAGCCCTCGGGCGGCGGGGGGGCTCAATGAGCAGTTCTTC. Translated: CASSPRAAGGLNEQFF. The chain employs TRBV7-8 and TRBJ2-1; 9 bases fit TRBD2. This CDR3 contains 16 residues. Germline CDR1 is SGHVS and CDR2 is FQNEAQ. Trimming at V came to 5 bases and at J to 6 bases, leaving 11 bases not matched to a gene.

This chain uses TRBV6-1 with TRBJ1-1; D unclear. There are 14 residues in the CDR3. V lost 4 bases and J lost 1, with 10 bases in between. Germline V CDR1 and CDR2: MNHNS, SASEGT. Here the CDR3 reads CASSVAGGNTEAFF. The CDR3 DNA follows: TGTGCCAGCAGTGTTGCGGGTGGGAACACTGAAGCTTTCTTT.

The genes are TRBV4-1 and TRBJ1-2; 9 nucleotides line up with TRBD1. The germline V gene encodes CDR1 MGHRA and CDR2 YSYEKL. The CDR3 runs to 15 residues. Trimming at V came to 3 bases and at J to 4 bases, leaving 6 bases not matched to a gene. The CDR3 protein is CASSQDRGISYGYTF. The CDR3 DNA reads TGCGCCAGCAGCCAGGACAGGGGAATTTCCTATGGCTACACCTTC.

The rearrangement joins TRBV2 to TRBJ2-1; 10 nucleotides match TRBD1. Unmatched junction bases numbered 7, after V lost 7 bases and J lost 7 bases. The V gene's germline CDR1 is SNHLY and CDR2 FYNNEI. The CDR3 has 14 residues. CDR3 protein: CASNLRTGGNEQFF. For the CDR3, the DNA is TGTGCCAGCAACCTCCGGACAGGGGGGAATGAGCAGTTCTTC.

This clone was seen a single time. The J gene is TRBJ2-1, the V gene TRBV2; 11 positions match TRBD2. The trim removed 4 bases at V and 14 bases at J, leaving 10 bases unmatched. This CDR3 contains 14 residues. CDR1 is SNHLY, CDR2 FYNNEI, per germline. The CDR3 coding sequence is TGTGCCAGCAGTGCCCTGTTTACTAGCGGGGGAAAGTTCTTC. It translates to CASSALFTSGGKFF.